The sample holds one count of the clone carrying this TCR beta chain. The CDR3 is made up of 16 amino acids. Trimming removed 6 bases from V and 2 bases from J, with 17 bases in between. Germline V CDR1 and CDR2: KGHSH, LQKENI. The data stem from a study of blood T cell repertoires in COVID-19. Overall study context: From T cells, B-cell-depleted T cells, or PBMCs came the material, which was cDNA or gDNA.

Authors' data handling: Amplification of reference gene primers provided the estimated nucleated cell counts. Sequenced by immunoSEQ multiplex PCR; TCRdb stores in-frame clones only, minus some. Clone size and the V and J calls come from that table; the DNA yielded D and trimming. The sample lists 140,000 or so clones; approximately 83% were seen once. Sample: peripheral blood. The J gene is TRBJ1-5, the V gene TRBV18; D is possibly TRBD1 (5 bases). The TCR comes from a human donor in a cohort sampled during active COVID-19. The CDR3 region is CASSPRGSGGNQPQHF. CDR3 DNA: TGTGCCAGCTCGCCCCGGGGATCGGGGGGCAATCAGCCCCAGCATTTT.